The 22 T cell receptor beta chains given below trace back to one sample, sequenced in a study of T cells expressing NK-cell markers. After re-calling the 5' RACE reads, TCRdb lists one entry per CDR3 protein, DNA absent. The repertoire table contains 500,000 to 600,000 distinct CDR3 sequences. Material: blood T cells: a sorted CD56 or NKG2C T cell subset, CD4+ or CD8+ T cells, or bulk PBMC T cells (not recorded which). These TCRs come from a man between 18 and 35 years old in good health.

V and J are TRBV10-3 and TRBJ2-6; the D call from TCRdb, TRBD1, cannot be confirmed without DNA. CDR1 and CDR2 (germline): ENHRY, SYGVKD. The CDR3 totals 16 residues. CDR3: CAISPTGGTGANVLTF.

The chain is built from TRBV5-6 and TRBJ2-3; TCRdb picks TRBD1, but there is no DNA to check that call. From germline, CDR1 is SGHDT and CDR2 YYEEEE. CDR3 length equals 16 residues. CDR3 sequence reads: CASSLAVGTVADTQYF.

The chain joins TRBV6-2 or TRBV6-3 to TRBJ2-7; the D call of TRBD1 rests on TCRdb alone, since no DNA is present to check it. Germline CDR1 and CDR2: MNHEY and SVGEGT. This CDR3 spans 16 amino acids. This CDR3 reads CASSLTGTEKTYEQYF.

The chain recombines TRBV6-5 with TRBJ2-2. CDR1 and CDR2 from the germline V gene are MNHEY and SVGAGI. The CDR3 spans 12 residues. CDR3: CASSPNGGELFF.

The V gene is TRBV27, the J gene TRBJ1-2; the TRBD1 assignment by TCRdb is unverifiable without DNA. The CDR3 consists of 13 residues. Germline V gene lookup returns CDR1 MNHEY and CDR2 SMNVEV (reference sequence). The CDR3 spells CASQPSGAYGYTF.

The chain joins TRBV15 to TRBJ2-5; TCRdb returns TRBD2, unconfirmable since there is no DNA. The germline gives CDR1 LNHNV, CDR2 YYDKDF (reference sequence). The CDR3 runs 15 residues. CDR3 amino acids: CATRALADLQETQYF.

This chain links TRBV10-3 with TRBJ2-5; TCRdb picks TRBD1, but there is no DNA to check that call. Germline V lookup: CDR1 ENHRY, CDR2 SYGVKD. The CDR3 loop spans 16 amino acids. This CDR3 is CAISETISGGAKTQYF.

The CDR3 sequence is CASNLFGVGAGGIDEQFF. This chain links TRBV6-2 or TRBV6-3 with TRBJ2-1; TCRdb calls TRBD2, which cannot be checked without DNA. This CDR3 comprises 18 residues. Germline CDR1 MNHEY, CDR2 SVGEGT.

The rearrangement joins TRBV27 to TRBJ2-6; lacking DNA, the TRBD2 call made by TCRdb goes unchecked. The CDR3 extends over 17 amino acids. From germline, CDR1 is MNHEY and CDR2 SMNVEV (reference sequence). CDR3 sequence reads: CASSLMASGSGANVLTF.

CDR3 region: CASSRRGQVTDTQYF. This chain joins TRBV5-6 and TRBJ2-3; TCRdb names TRBD1, which stays unverified in the absence of DNA. The CDR3 sequence is 15 residues long. Germline loops: CDR1 SGHDT, CDR2 YYEEEE.

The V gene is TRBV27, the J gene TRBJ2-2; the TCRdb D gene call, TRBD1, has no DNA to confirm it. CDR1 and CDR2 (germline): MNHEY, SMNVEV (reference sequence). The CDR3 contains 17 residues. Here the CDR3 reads CASRGTDWTPNTGELFF.

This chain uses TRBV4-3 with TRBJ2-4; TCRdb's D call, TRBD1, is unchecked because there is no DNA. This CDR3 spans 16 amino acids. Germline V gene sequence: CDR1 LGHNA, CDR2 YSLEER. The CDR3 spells CASSQALGQGADIQYF.

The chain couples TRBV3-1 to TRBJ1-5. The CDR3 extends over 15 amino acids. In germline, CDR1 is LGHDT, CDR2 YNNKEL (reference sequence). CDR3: CASSQAGYSNQPQHF.

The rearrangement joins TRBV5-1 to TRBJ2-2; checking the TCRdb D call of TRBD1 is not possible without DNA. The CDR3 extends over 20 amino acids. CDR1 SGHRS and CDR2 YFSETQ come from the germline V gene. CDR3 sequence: CASSLLGTVSDLKDTGELFF. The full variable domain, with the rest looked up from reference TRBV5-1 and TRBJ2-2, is KAGVTQTPRYLIKTRGQQVTLSCSPISGHRSVSWYQQTPGQGLQFLFEYFSETQRNKGNFPGRFSGRQFSNSRSEMNVSTLELGDSALYLCASSLLGTVSDLKDTGELFFGEGSRLTVL.

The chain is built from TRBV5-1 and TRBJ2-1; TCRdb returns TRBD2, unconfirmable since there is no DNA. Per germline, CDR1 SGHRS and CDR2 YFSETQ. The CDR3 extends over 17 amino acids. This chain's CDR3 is CASSSNAGRETYNEQFF.

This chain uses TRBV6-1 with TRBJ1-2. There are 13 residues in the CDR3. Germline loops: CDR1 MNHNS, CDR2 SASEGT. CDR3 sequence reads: CASRTEYTYGYTF.

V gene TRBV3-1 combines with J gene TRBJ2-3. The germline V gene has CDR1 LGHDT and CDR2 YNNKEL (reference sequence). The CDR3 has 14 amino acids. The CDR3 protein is CASSQATSTDTQYF.

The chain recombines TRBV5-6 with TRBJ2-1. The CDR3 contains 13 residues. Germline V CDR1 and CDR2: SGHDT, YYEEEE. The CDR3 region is CASSFWGLGEQFF.

The CDR3 reads CASSLSRNIQYF. The chain couples TRBV11-2 to TRBJ2-4; TCRdb lists TRBD1, though no DNA is available to test this call. Per the germline V gene, CDR1 is SGHAT and CDR2 is FQNNGV. The CDR3 extends over 12 amino acids.

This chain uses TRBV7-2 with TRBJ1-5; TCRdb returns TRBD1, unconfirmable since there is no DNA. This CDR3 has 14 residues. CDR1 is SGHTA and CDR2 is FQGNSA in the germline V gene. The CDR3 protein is CASSLRWGNGAQHF.

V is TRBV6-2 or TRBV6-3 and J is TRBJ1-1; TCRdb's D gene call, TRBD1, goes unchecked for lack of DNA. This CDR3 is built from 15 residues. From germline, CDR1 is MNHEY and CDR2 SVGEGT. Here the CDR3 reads CASSPPYGGNTEAFF.

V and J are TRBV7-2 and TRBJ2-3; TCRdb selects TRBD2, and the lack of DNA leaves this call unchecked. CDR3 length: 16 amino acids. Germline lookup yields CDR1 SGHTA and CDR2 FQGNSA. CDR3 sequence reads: CASSLRVGGSTDTQYF. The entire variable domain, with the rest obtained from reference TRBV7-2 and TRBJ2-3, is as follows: GAGVSQSPSNKVTEKGKDVELRCDPISGHTALYWYRQSLGQGLEFLIYFQGNSAPDKSGLPSDRFSAERTGGSVSTLTIQRTQQEDSAVYLCASSLRVGGSTDTQYFGPGTRLTVL.